These 11 T cell receptor beta chains were all obtained from the same sample, sequenced in a study of T-cell reconstitution after alpha-beta-depleted transplantation in children. Library preparation (for TCRbeta) was performed with unique molecular identifiers. TCRdb recomputed calls from the PCR reads with MiXCR, one row per CDR3 protein. In the table there are some 120,000 distinct CDR3 sequences, about 9.5% of which are singletons. The source was PBMCs, mostly from graft donor cells, collected 180 days after TCRalphabeta/CD19-depleted stem cell transplant. The origin of the receptors is a girl younger than two who had a stem cell transplant for combined immunodeficiency, so the T cells may come from the graft donor.

The CDR3 loop reads CSATDILKAYEQYF. The CDR3 DNA sequence: TGCAGTGCTACCGACATTCTTAAGGCCTACGAGCAGTACTTC. V is TRBV20-1 and J is TRBJ2-7; D remains ambiguous. From germline, CDR1 is DFQATT and CDR2 SNEGSKA (reference sequence). The CDR3 sequence is 14 residues long. The V end lost 4 bases, the J end lost 2 bases, and 15 bases lay between the germline ends.

Details on this clonotype: One junction end disagrees with the germline gene, perhaps due to a read error. Here the CDR3 reads CATSRLADRLNDQFF. CDR3 in DNA: TGTGCCACCAGCAGGCTGGCGGATCGCTTAAATGATCAGTTCTTC. V gene TRBV15 combines with J gene TRBJ2-1; D gene uncertain. Germline V gives CDR1 LNHNV, CDR2 YYDKDF (reference sequence). CDR3 length: 15 amino acids.

This clonotype has more than one count but fewer than ten. This chain connects TRBV6-5 to TRBJ1-2; tentative D call: TRBD1 (5 bases). This CDR3 has 15 residues. Trimming took off 0 bases at V and 7 bases at J, with 15 bases between the two ends. Per germline, CDR1 MNHEY and CDR2 SVGAGI. DNA for the CDR3: TGTGCCAGCAGTTACTCGGCTGCTGGGGGAGGTGGCTACACCTTC. This translates into CASSYSAAGGGGYTF.

At least ten counts were recorded for this clonotype. The chain links TRBV5-1 to TRBJ1-1; D ambiguous. CDR3 length: 15 amino acids. Trimming removed 1 base from V and 4 bases from J, with 14 bases in between. Germline assignment: CDR1 SGHRS and CDR2 YFSETQ. CDR3 protein: CASSLNMRGGTEAFF. Here the CDR3 DNA reads TGCGCCAGCAGCTTGAATATGCGGGGTGGCACTGAAGCTTTCTTT.

In this sample, this clonotype turned up a few times. The chain is built from TRBV4-1 and TRBJ2-3; 7 positions match TRBD2. This CDR3 comprises 15 residues. Germline CDR1 MGHRA, CDR2 YSYEKL. V shed 5 bases, J shed 0 bases, and the junction held 5 bases outside the gene matches. The DNA for the CDR3 is TGCGCCAGCAGCAAGGGACTATTTAGCACAGATACGCAGTATTTT. Its protein is CASSKGLFSTDTQYF.

CDR3 region: CASSLGEEGNEQFF. The CDR3 bases are TGCGCCAGCAGCTTAGGGGAAGAGGGGAATGAGCAGTTCTTC. The chain uses TRBV5-1 and TRBJ2-1, with D perhaps matching TRBD1 or TRBD2 (5 bases each). V was cut by 2 bases and J by 7 bases, with 13 bases left in between. The CDR3 is 14 residues long. Germline V gene data show CDR1 as SGHRS and CDR2 as YFSETQ.

This clonotype was observed many times. This chain uses TRBV7-2 with TRBJ2-5; no clear D gene. The germline CDR1 and CDR2 sequences are SGHTA and FQGNSA. The CDR3 sequence is 14 residues long. V dropped 1 base and J dropped 0 bases, with 6 bases sitting between them. CDR3 loop: CASSLGLYQETQYF. Written as DNA, the CDR3 is TGTGCCAGCAGCTTAGGACTCTACCAAGAGACCCAGTACTTC.

This chain's CDR3 is CASRPGLAGADTQYF. The CDR3 DNA reads TGTGCCAGCAGACCGGGACTAGCGGGTGCAGATACGCAGTATTTT. The rearrangement links TRBV12-3 or TRBV12-4 to TRBJ2-3; 12 bases map to TRBD2. The CDR3 has 15 residues. The ends lost 6 bases at V and 4 bases at J; junction bases unmatched: 5.

The sample holds a few counts of this clonotype. The CDR3 sequence: CATSRWVIVGRPTDTQYF. The CDR3 bases are TGTGCCACCAGCAGATGGGTGATAGTCGGCAGGCCCACAGATACGCAGTATTTT. V gene TRBV15 combines with J gene TRBJ2-3; D remains ambiguous. V was shortened by 2 bases and J by 2 bases, with 20 bases between the two germline ends. From germline, CDR1 is LNHNV and CDR2 YYDKDF (reference sequence). There are 18 residues in the CDR3. The whole variable domain, filled in from reference TRBV15 and TRBJ2-3, reads DAMVIQNPRYQVTQFGKPVTLSCSQTLNHNVMYWYQQKSSQAPKLLFHYYDKDFNNEADTPDNFQSRRPNTSFCFLDIRSPGLGDTAMYLCATSRWVIVGRPTDTQYFGPGTRLTVL.

V is TRBV20-1 and J is TRBJ2-7; 10 nucleotides line up with TRBD1. The length of the CDR3 is 12 residues. Germline V gives CDR1 DFQATT, CDR2 SNEGSKA (reference sequence). The trim removed 5 bases at V and 5 bases at J, leaving 3 bases unmatched. The CDR3 region is CSAWTGGNEQYF. CDR3 coding DNA: TGCAGTGCTTGGACAGGGGGGAACGAGCAGTACTTC.

This clonotype was observed a handful of times. The rearrangement links TRBV5-1 to TRBJ2-7; D is uncertain. CDR3 size: 15 residues. CDR1 is SGHRS, CDR2 YFSETQ, per germline. Trimming shortened V by 0 bases and J by 3 bases, and 13 bases separated the two germline ends. CDR3 sequence reads: CASSLVGFSNYEQYF. As DNA, the CDR3 is TGCGCCAGCAGCTTGGTGGGGTTTAGCAACTACGAGCAGTACTTC.